The rows below give T cell receptor beta chains drawn from one sample of a study of regulatory T cells in long-lasting Graves disease. TCRdb recomputed calls from the multiplex PCR reads with MiXCR, one row per CDR3 protein. The sample records 200,000 to 250,000 distinct CDR3 sequences, roughly 19% being singletons. The same data also contributed to another study, on T cells in Graves' hyperthyroidism and ophthalmopathy.

The sample in question was peripheral blood mononuclear cells (PBMCs), obtained at new diagnosis, from a patient treated with antithyroid drugs. The source is a woman in her thirties with Graves disease. The CDR3 runs from the conserved cysteine through the conserved F or W. The D gene is left open where the match is weak. Some rows mark clone size as missing; the rest say once, few, many or name a class of expanded clone.

cdr3_aa: CASSSRNTDTQYF
cdr3_nt: TGTGCCAGCAGTTCCCGAAACACAGATACGCAGTATTTT
j_call: TRBJ2-3
clone_size: many
d_call: NA
v_call: TRBV28

cdr3_aa: CSASGGTSGTYEQYF
cdr3_nt: TGCAGTGCTAGTGGGGGGACTAGCGGCACCTACGAGCAGTACTTC
j_call: TRBJ2-7
clone_size: many
d_call: TRBD2
v_call: TRBV20-1

cdr3_aa: CASSLYTGGWGTEAFF
cdr3_nt: TGTGCCAGCAGTTTATACACCGGAGGGTGGGGGACTGAAGCTTTCTTT
j_call: TRBJ1-1
clone_size: NA
d_call: NA
v_call: TRBV27

cdr3_aa: CASSPPSGAGYNEQFF
cdr3_nt: TGTGCCAGCTCACCACCTAGCGGAGCTGGGTACAATGAGCAGTTCTTC
j_call: TRBJ2-1
clone_size: many
d_call: NA
v_call: TRBV18

cdr3_aa: CASSIDRAPNSPLHF
cdr3_nt: TGTGCCAGTAGTATAGACAGAGCACCCAATTCACCCCTCCACTTT
j_call: TRBJ1-6
clone_size: many
d_call: NA
v_call: TRBV19

cdr3_aa: CASRSGMNYGYTF
cdr3_nt: TGCGCCAGCAGGTCAGGGATGAACTATGGCTACACCTTC
j_call: TRBJ1-2
clone_size: NA
d_call: NA
v_call: TRBV4-1

cdr3_aa: CASSRVSNEQFF
cdr3_nt: TGTGCCAGCAGTCGGGTGAGCAATGAGCAGTTCTTC
j_call: TRBJ2-1
clone_size: NA
d_call: NA
v_call: TRBV27

cdr3_aa: CASSGRGTGRNEQFF
cdr3_nt: TGTGCCAGCAGCGGGAGGGGGACAGGGCGCAATGAGCAGTTCTTC
j_call: TRBJ2-1
clone_size: NA
d_call: NA
v_call: TRBV2

cdr3_aa: CASNGDNPYEQYF
cdr3_nt: TGTGCCAGCAATGGGGACAACCCTTACGAGCAGTACTTC
j_call: TRBJ2-7
clone_size: many
d_call: NA
v_call: TRBV2

cdr3_aa: CSAAAGNTIYF
cdr3_nt: TGCAGTGCGGCCGCTGGAAACACCATATATTTT
j_call: TRBJ1-3
clone_size: many
d_call: NA
v_call: TRBV20-1

cdr3_aa: CASSDGNGYTF
cdr3_nt: TGTGCCAGCAGTGACGGGAATGGCTACACCTTC
j_call: TRBJ1-2
clone_size: many
d_call: NA
v_call: TRBV2

cdr3_aa: CSAPKVWVQETQYF
cdr3_nt: TGCAGCGCTCCCAAAGTTTGGGTCCAAGAGACCCAGTACTTC
j_call: TRBJ2-5
clone_size: many
d_call: NA
v_call: TRBV20-1

cdr3_aa: CASSLGQGVKPLHF
cdr3_nt: TGTGCCAGCAGTTTAGGGCAGGGTGTAAAGCCCCTCCACTTT
j_call: TRBJ1-6
clone_size: NA
d_call: NA
v_call: TRBV27

cdr3_aa: CASSPFLGQGVYDYGYTF
cdr3_nt: TGTGCCAGCAGCCCTTTCCTCGGACAGGGGGTATATGACTATGGCTACACCTTC
j_call: TRBJ1-2
clone_size: many
d_call: TRBD1
v_call: TRBV6-1

cdr3_aa: CASSDRLSGRATNEKLFF
cdr3_nt: TGTGCCAGCAGTGACAGACTTAGCGGGCGGGCGACTAATGAAAAACTGTTTTTT
j_call: TRBJ1-4
clone_size: many
d_call: NA
v_call: TRBV6-1

cdr3_aa: CASSLRSNQPQHF
cdr3_nt: TGTGCCAGCAGTTTAAGAAGCAATCAGCCCCAGCATTTT
j_call: TRBJ1-5
clone_size: many
d_call: NA
v_call: TRBV27

cdr3_aa: CARCYGGYEQYF
cdr3_nt: TGTGCCAGATGTTACGGAGGATACGAGCAGTACTTC
j_call: TRBJ2-7
clone_size: many
d_call: NA
v_call: TRBV7-2

cdr3_aa: CASSPRGGVGNSPLHF
cdr3_nt: TGTGCCAGCAGCCCGAGGGGGGGGGTAGGTAATTCACCCCTCCACTTT
j_call: TRBJ1-6
clone_size: many
d_call: NA
v_call: TRBV5-6

cdr3_aa: CATSPGPAGGSNTGELFF
cdr3_nt: TGTGCCACCAGCCCCGGACCAGCGGGAGGGTCGAACACCGGGGAGCTGTTTTTT
j_call: TRBJ2-2
clone_size: NA
d_call: TRBD2
v_call: TRBV15

cdr3_aa: CASSHPLVSTEAFF
cdr3_nt: TGCGCCAGCAGCCATCCTCTAGTTAGCACTGAAGCTTTCTTT
j_call: TRBJ1-1
clone_size: NA
d_call: NA
v_call: TRBV4-1

cdr3_aa: CATSPPGGGGETQYF
cdr3_nt: TGTGCCACCAGCCCGCCGGGGGGCGGGGGGGAGACCCAGTACTTC
j_call: TRBJ2-5
clone_size: NA
d_call: TRBD2
v_call: TRBV24-1

cdr3_aa: CASSSGASYNEQFF
cdr3_nt: TGTGCCAGCAGCTCAGGGGCGTCCTACAATGAGCAGTTCTTC
j_call: TRBJ2-1
clone_size: many
d_call: NA
v_call: TRBV7-9

cdr3_aa: CASSLSPTGGINSPLHF
cdr3_nt: TGTGCCAGCAGTTTATCCCCGACAGGGGGCATCAATTCACCCCTCCACTTT
j_call: TRBJ1-6
clone_size: many
d_call: TRBD1
v_call: TRBV27

cdr3_aa: CASSDSFPPLHF
cdr3_nt: TGTGCCAGCAGCGACAGCTTCCCACCCCTCCACTTT
j_call: TRBJ1-6
clone_size: many
d_call: NA
v_call: TRBV2

cdr3_aa: CASSLRPQEGYTF
cdr3_nt: TGTGCCAGCAGTTTGCGGCCTCAAGAGGGCTACACCTTC
j_call: TRBJ1-2
clone_size: NA
d_call: NA
v_call: TRBV12-3/TRBV12-4

cdr3_aa: CASRLAGSYEQYF
cdr3_nt: TGTGCCAGTAGACTAGCGGGGAGCTACGAGCAGTACTTC
j_call: TRBJ2-7
clone_size: many
d_call: TRBD2
v_call: TRBV27

cdr3_aa: CASSSLIGGTGELFF
cdr3_nt: TGCGCCAGCAGCTCCCTAATAGGGGGAACCGGGGAGCTGTTTTTT
j_call: TRBJ2-2
clone_size: many
d_call: NA
v_call: TRBV5-1

cdr3_aa: CASRAGTLGEETQYF
cdr3_nt: TGTGCCAGCAGAGCCGGGACCTTGGGGGAAGAGACCCAGTACTTC
j_call: TRBJ2-5
clone_size: many
d_call: NA
v_call: TRBV3-1

cdr3_aa: CSVVAGAGYEQYF
cdr3_nt: TGCAGCGTCGTAGCGGGAGCGGGGTACGAGCAGTACTTC
j_call: TRBJ2-7
clone_size: many
d_call: TRBD2
v_call: TRBV29-1

cdr3_aa: CASSPRGRFGRTEAFF
cdr3_nt: TGTGCCAGCAGCCCCCGGGGTAGATTTGGGCGAACTGAAGCTTTCTTT
j_call: TRBJ1-1
clone_size: few
d_call: NA
v_call: TRBV13

cdr3_aa: CAIRGDLAGETQYF
cdr3_nt: TGTGCCATCAGGGGGGATCTAGCGGGAGAGACCCAGTACTTC
j_call: TRBJ2-5
clone_size: NA
d_call: TRBD2
v_call: TRBV10-3

cdr3_aa: CASSIAPDTQYF
cdr3_nt: TGTGCCAGTAGTATAGCGCCAGATACGCAGTATTTT
j_call: TRBJ2-3
clone_size: NA
d_call: NA
v_call: TRBV19

cdr3_aa: CASSQEGMGRGVTQETQYF
cdr3_nt: TGCGCCAGCAGCCAAGAAGGGATGGGAAGAGGCGTCACCCAAGAGACCCAGTACTTC
j_call: TRBJ2-5
clone_size: few
d_call: NA
v_call: TRBV4-1

cdr3_aa: CASSSDGTRYGYTF
cdr3_nt: TGTGCCAGCAGTTCGGACGGGACACGCTATGGCTACACCTTC
j_call: TRBJ1-2
clone_size: many
d_call: NA
v_call: TRBV6-5

cdr3_aa: CSARDRAITEAFF
cdr3_nt: TGCAGTGCTAGAGATCGGGCGATCACTGAAGCTTTCTTT
j_call: TRBJ1-1
clone_size: NA
d_call: NA
v_call: TRBV20-1

cdr3_aa: CASSLGQSEQFF
cdr3_nt: TGTGCCAGCAGCCTGGGACAGAGCGAGCAGTTCTTC
j_call: TRBJ2-1
clone_size: many
d_call: TRBD1
v_call: TRBV9

cdr3_aa: CSARDLAEGTEAFF
cdr3_nt: TGCAGTGCTAGAGATTTGGCAGAAGGGACTGAAGCTTTCTTT
j_call: TRBJ1-1
clone_size: many
d_call: NA
v_call: TRBV20-1

cdr3_aa: CAYAAVLQEKLFF
cdr3_nt: TGTGCCTACGCGGCCGTTTTACAGGAAAAACTGTTTTTT
j_call: TRBJ1-4
clone_size: many
d_call: NA
v_call: TRBV30

cdr3_aa: CASSLTGTEGYTF
cdr3_nt: TGTGCCAGCAGCCTTACAGGGACAGAGGGCTACACCTTC
j_call: TRBJ1-2
clone_size: many
d_call: TRBD1
v_call: TRBV7-9

cdr3_aa: CASSEREGVYNSPLHF
cdr3_nt: TGTGCCAGCAGTGAGAGGGAGGGGGTCTATAATTCACCCCTCCACTTT
j_call: TRBJ1-6
clone_size: many
d_call: NA
v_call: TRBV2

cdr3_aa: CASSSVGRLNQPQHF
cdr3_nt: TGTGCCAGCAGTTCTGTTGGCAGACTCAATCAGCCCCAGCATTTT
j_call: TRBJ1-5
clone_size: NA
d_call: NA
v_call: TRBV2

cdr3_aa: CASSLAKGVSYNEQFF
cdr3_nt: TGTGCCAGCAGTTTAGCGAAGGGAGTCTCCTACAATGAGCAGTTCTTC
j_call: TRBJ2-1
clone_size: many
d_call: NA
v_call: TRBV28

cdr3_aa: CASTQRGQGAGGYTF
cdr3_nt: TGTGCCAGCACCCAAAGGGGACAGGGGGCAGGTGGCTACACCTTC
j_call: TRBJ1-2
clone_size: many
d_call: TRBD1
v_call: TRBV28

cdr3_aa: CASSPLRSHTDTQYF
cdr3_nt: TGTGCCAGCAGTCCCCTTCGGAGCCACACAGATACGCAGTATTTT
j_call: TRBJ2-3
clone_size: NA
d_call: NA
v_call: TRBV5-6

cdr3_aa: CASTPQGSTYEQYF
cdr3_nt: TGTGCCAGCACCCCACAGGGTTCTACCTACGAGCAGTACTTC
j_call: TRBJ2-7
clone_size: many
d_call: NA
v_call: TRBV5-6

cdr3_aa: CASSIVGQVNTEAFF
cdr3_nt: TGTGCCAGTAGTATTGTGGGACAGGTGAACACTGAAGCTTTCTTT
j_call: TRBJ1-1
clone_size: many
d_call: TRBD1
v_call: TRBV19

cdr3_aa: CASSNYEQYF
cdr3_nt: TGTGCCAGCAGCAATTACGAGCAGTACTTC
j_call: TRBJ2-7
clone_size: many
d_call: NA
v_call: TRBV6-1

cdr3_aa: CSVSRGSDYQETQYF
cdr3_nt: TGCAGCGTTTCCCGGGGGAGCGATTACCAAGAGACCCAGTACTTC
j_call: TRBJ2-5
clone_size: once
d_call: NA
v_call: TRBV29-1

cdr3_aa: CASSIEGAGKTQYF
cdr3_nt: TGTGCCAGTAGTATAGAGGGGGCCGGAAAGACCCAGTACTTC
j_call: TRBJ2-5
clone_size: NA
d_call: NA
v_call: TRBV19

cdr3_aa: CASSYRGAGEQYF
cdr3_nt: TGTGCCAGCAGCTACCGGGGGGCAGGCGAGCAGTACTTC
j_call: TRBJ2-7
clone_size: NA
d_call: NA
v_call: TRBV5-4

cdr3_aa: CAIRNHLEGRYEQYF
cdr3_nt: TGTGCCATCAGGAACCACCTTGAGGGCCGCTACGAGCAGTACTTC
j_call: TRBJ2-7
clone_size: NA
d_call: NA
v_call: TRBV10-3

cdr3_aa: CASSLAGTGNNSPLHF
cdr3_nt: TGCGCCAGCAGCTTGGCTGGGACAGGGAATAATTCACCCCTCCACTTT
j_call: TRBJ1-6
clone_size: many
d_call: TRBD1
v_call: TRBV5-1

cdr3_aa: CASSEGGSAFF
cdr3_nt: TGTGCCAGCAGTGAGGGAGGGTCCGCTTTCTTT
j_call: TRBJ1-1
clone_size: NA
d_call: NA
v_call: TRBV2

cdr3_aa: CASSYVQGLFTDTQYF
cdr3_nt: TGTGCCAGCAGTTACGTCCAGGGTCTATTTACAGATACGCAGTATTTT
j_call: TRBJ2-3
clone_size: many
d_call: NA
v_call: TRBV6-2/TRBV6-3

cdr3_aa: CSARRTGEGLYQPQHF
cdr3_nt: TGCAGTGCTAGAAGGACAGGGGAGGGTCTCTATCAGCCCCAGCATTTT
j_call: TRBJ1-5
clone_size: many
d_call: TRBD1
v_call: TRBV20-1